The source of this TCR beta chain is a study of T-cell memory formation after mild COVID-19. Across the study: The two donors had largely donor-specific TCR clusters.

This CDR3 has 15 amino acids. V was clipped by 7 bases and J by 0 bases; unmatched bases: 5. Germline CDR1 reads SGHDT; CDR2 reads YYEEEE. Study findings and constraints: CD4/CD8 balance held among clones contracting day 15 to 85, and later expanders leaned CD4+. Researchers found some responding clones in pre-infection memory, a sign that cross-reactive memory joined.

As concerns this clonotype: What it recognizes is unknown.

Using constant-segment primers, 5'RACE produced TCR alpha and TCR beta cDNA libraries carrying sample barcodes and UMIs. MiXCR, applied by TCRdb to the 5' RACE reads, yields one record per CDR3 protein. The table includes over 350,000 distinct CDR3 sequences, 24% detected once. Sequenced input: PBMCs or a T cell subset sorted from them (not recorded which). The sequence was collected from an adult woman who had mild COVID-19 (a few samples of this study predate the infection). Cell type and time point are not known. The chain couples TRBV5-6 to TRBJ2-3; 10 nucleotides line up with TRBD2. The DNA of the CDR3 is TGTGCCAGCCCGGGACTAGCGCCTAGCACAGATACGCAGTATTTT. This sequence encodes CASPGLAPSTDTQYF. The full variable domain, its missing parts supplied by reference TRBV5-6 and TRBJ2-3, is DAGVTQSPTHLIKTRGQQVTLRCSPKSGHDTVSWYQQALGQGPQFIFQYYEEEERQRGNFPDRFSGHQFPNYSSELNVNALLLGDSALYLCASPGLAPSTDTQYFGPGTRLTVL.